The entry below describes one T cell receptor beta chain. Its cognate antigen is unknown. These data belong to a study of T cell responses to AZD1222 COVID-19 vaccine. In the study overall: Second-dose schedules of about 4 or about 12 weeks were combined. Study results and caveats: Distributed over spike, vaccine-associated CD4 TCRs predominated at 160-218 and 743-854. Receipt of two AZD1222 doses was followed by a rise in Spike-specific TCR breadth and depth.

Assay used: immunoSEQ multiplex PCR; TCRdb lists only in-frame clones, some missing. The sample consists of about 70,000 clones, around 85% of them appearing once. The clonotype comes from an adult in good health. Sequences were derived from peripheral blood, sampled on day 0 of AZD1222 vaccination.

The CDR3: CASSEVPGPFYTF. The DNA for the CDR3 is TGTGCCAGCAGTGAGGTTCCGGGACCGTTCTACACCTTC. The chain combines TRBV6-1 with TRBJ1-2; the D gene is possibly TRBD1 (5 bases). CDR3 length: 13 residues. Trimming removed 3 bases from V and 10 bases from J, with 15 bases in between. The germline V gene encodes CDR1 MNHNS and CDR2 SASEGT.